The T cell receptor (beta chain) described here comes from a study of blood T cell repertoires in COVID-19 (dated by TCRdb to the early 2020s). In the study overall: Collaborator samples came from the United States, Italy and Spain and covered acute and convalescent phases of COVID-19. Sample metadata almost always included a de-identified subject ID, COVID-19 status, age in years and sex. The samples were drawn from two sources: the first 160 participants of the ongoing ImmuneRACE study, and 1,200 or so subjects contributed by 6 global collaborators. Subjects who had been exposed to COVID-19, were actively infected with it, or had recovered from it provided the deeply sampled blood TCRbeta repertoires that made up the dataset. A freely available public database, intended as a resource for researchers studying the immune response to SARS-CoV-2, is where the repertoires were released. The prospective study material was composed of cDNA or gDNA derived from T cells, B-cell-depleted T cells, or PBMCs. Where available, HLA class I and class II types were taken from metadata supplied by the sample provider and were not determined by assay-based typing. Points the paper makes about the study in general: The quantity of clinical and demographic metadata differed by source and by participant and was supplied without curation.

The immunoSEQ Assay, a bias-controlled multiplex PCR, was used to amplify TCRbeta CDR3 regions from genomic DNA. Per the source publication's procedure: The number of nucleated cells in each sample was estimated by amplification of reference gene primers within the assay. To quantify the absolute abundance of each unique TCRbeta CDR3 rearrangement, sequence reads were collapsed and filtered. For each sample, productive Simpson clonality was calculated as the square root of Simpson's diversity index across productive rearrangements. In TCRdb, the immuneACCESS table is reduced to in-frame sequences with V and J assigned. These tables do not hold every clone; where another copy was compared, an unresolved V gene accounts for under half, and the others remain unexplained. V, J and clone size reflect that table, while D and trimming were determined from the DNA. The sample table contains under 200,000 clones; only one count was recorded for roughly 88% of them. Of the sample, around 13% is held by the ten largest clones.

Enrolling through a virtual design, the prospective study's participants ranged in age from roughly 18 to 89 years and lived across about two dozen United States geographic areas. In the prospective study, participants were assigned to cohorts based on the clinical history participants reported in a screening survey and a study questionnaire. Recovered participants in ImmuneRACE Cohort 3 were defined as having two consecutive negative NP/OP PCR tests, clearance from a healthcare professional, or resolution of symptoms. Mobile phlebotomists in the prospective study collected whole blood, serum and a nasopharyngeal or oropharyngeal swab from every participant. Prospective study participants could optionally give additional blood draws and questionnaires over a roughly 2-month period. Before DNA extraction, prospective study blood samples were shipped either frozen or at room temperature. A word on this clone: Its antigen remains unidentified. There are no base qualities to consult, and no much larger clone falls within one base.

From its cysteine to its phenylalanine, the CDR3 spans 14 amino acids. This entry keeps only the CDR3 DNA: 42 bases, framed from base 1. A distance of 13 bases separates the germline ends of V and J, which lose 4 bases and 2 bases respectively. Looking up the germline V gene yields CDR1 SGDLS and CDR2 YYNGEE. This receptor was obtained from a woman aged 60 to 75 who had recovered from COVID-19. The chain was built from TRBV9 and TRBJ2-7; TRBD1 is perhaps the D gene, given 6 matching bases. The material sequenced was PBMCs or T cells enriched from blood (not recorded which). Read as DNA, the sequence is TGTGCCAGCAGCCCGCGACAGGCCCCCTACGAGCAGTACTTC. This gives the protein CASSPRQAPYEQYF.